This T cell receptor (beta chain) was sequenced in a study of tumor-infiltrating lymphocytes in localized non-small cell lung cancer. Some clones are missing from TCRdb's copy, which holds only in-frame ones; the method was immunoSEQ multiplex PCR. The table has fewer than 15,000 clones, roughly 80% seen once. This CDR3 comprises 10 residues. Trimming stripped 8 bases from V and 9 bases from J, with 8 bases between. Germline CDR1 WNHNN, CDR2 SYGVQD (reference sequence). This chain uses TRBV10-1 with TRBJ2-4; D not resolved. Material: uninvolved lung tissue not adjacent to the tumor. The source of this sequence is a human donor with non-small cell lung cancer. CDR3 protein: CASAECIQYF. Here the CDR3 DNA reads TGCGCCAGCGCGGAATGCATTCAGTACTTC.